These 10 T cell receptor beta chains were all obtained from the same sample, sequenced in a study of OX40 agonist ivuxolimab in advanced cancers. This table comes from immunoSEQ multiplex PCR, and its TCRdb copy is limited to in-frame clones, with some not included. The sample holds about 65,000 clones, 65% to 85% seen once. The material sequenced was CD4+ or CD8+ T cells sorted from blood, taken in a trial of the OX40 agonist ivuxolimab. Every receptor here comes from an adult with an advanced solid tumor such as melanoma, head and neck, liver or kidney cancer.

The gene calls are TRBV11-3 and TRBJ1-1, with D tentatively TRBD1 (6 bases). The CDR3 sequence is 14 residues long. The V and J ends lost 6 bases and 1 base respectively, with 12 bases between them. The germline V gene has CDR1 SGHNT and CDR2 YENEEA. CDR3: CASSGGQGNTEAFF. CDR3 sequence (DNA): TGTGCCAGCAGTGGGGGCCAGGGGAACACTGAAGCTTTCTTT.

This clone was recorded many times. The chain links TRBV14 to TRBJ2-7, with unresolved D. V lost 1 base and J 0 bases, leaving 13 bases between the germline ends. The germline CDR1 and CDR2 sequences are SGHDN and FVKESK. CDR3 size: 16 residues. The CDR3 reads CASSQVPFQSSYEQYF. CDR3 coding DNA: TGTGCCAGCAGCCAAGTCCCCTTTCAAAGCTCCTACGAGCAGTACTTC.

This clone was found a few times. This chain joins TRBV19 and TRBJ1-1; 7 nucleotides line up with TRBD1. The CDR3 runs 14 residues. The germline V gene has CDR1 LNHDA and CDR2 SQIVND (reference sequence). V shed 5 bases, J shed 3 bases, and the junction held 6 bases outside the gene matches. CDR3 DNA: TGTGCCAGTAGTCAGATCGACAGGGACACTGAAGCTTTCTTT. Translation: CASSQIDRDTEAFF.

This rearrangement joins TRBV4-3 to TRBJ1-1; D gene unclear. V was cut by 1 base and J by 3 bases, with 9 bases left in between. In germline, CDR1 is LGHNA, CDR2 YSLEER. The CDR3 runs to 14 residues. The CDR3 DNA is TGCGCCAGCAGCCAAGGATCAGGATACACTGAAGCTTTCTTT. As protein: CASSQGSGYTEAFF.

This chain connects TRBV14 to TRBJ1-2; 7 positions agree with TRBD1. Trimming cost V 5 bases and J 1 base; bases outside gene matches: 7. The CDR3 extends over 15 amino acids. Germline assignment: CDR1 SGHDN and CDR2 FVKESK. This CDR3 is CASSERQGGNYGYTF. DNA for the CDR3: TGTGCCAGCAGCGAGCGGCAGGGGGGTAACTATGGCTACACCTTC.

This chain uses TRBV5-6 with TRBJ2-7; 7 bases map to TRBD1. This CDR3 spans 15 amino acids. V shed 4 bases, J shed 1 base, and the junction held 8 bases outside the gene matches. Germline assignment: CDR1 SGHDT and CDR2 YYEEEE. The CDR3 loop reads CASSPWDRRSYEQYF. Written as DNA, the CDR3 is TGTGCCAGCAGCCCCTGGGACAGACGATCCTACGAGCAGTACTTC.

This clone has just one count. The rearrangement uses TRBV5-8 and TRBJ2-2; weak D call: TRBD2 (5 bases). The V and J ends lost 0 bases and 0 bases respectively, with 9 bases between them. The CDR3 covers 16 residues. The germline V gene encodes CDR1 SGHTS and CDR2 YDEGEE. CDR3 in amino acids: CASSLVPGANTGELFF. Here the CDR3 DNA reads TGTGCCAGCAGCTTGGTACCCGGGGCGAACACCGGGGAGCTGTTTTTT.

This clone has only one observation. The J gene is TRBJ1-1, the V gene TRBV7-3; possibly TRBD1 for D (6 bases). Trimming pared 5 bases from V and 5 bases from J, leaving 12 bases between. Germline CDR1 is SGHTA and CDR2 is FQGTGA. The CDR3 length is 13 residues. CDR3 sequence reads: CASSRGGDTEAFF. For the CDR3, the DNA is TGTGCCAGCAGCAGAGGGGGGGATACTGAAGCTTTCTTT.

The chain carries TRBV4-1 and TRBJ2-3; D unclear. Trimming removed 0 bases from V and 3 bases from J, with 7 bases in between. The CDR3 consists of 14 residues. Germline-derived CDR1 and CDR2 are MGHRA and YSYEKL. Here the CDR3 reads CASSQDLRTDTQYF. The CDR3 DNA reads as TGCGCCAGCAGCCAAGATCTGCGGACAGATACGCAGTATTTT.

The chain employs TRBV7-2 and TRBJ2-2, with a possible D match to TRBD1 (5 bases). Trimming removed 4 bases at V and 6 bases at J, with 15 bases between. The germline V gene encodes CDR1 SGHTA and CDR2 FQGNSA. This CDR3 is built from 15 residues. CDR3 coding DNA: TGTGCCAGCAGCTCCCCAACGGCAGGGCCCGGGGAGCTGTTTTTT. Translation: CASSSPTAGPGELFF.